This TCR beta chain emerged from a study of cytomegalovirus exposure and HLA in healthy donors (dated by TCRdb to 2016 to 2017). Study-wide context: In an earlier analysis of roughly 590 of the donors, approximately 260 Gb of sequence data and 90 million to 120 million unique TCR beta sequences from roughly 200 million T cells were reported. An early release covering 550 to 700 HLA-typed donors comprised about 320 gigabases of sequencing data and around 86 million unique TCR sequences. The genetic ancestry cluster associated with self-reported Caucasian donors included about four fifths of the 398 genotyped donors. The study aimed to test whether signatures of past pathogen exposure could be identified by cataloging public T cell receptors. The study used immunosequencing to profile the T cell repertoires of approximately 690 subjects and linked those repertoires to cytomegalovirus serostatus. Besides the first cohort of roughly 660 subjects, a separate validation cohort made up of roughly 120 different subjects was used. High-throughput TCR immunosequencing, statistical association of individual TCRs with disease status, and machine learning were combined to predict cytomegalovirus infection status. In a later analysis, previously published TCR beta repertoires from 600 to 850 donors were re-analyzed and high-resolution HLA genotyping was added so that TCR occurrence patterns could be studied. Rather than drawing on any new phenotypic data, the later analysis identified candidate immune exposures from TCR beta sequences and the way those sequences occurred across donors. An earlier analysis of around 640 of the donors used high-throughput TCR beta sequencing to judge whether each TCR beta V gene segment behaved as functional or pseudogenic. Donor age, sex, ethnicity and CMV serostatus were collected together with the repertoire data. Genome-wide SNP genotypes for about 60% of the roughly 700 donors were used in a later genetic analysis, which treated that subset as a discovery cohort. Every discovery cohort repertoire had been produced on one sequencing platform. HLA typing covered class I and class II loci at four-digit resolution. The number of donors typed differed by locus, with roughly 629-640 for A, B, C, DRB1 and DQB1, roughly 520 for DQA1, approximately 580 for DPA1, and some 450 for DPB1. About five DR-DQ haplotypes were handled as single units for association and clustering, since linkage in the cohort was strong. Across some 400 genotyped donors of the cohort, an average of roughly 250,000 unique TCR beta nucleotide sequences per donor were sequenced, and approximately 17% of those sequences were non-productive.

A distance of 4 bases separates the germline ends of V and J, which lose 4 bases and 2 bases respectively. Reading the germline V gene gives CDR1 SGHRS and CDR2 YFSETQ. The CDR3 covers 11 residues, taking in both the cysteine and the phenylalanine. The CDR3 DNA has 33 bases and is translated from base 1. What the study reported, not specific to this receptor: In a later analysis, some 17,000 TCR beta sequences were associated with specific HLA alleles at a false discovery rate of 0.05. Strong co-occurrence of HLA alleles, especially DR and DQ, made assigning TCR associations to individual alleles difficult. A group of highly shared sequence variants was considered likely to be a technical artifact of the sequencing pipeline. According to a later genetic analysis, donors in an Asian-associated ancestry cluster had fewer N-insertions in productive TCRs than the roughly 660-donor mean. In an earlier analysis of 500 to 650 of the donors, most TCR beta V segments appeared in productive rearrangements about 87% or about 30% of the time, broadly matching IMGT annotations. According to a later analysis, most CMV-associated TCR beta chains appeared to be HLA-restricted, and the HLA associations seemed to be driven largely by CMV exposure. In a later genetic analysis, a missense DCLRE1C variant was associated with V-gene and J-gene trimming of TCR beta chains, and the association was replicated in an independent cohort. Because counts were too low, 15 to 20 rarely observed V segments, including chromosome 9 orphons, were excluded from the earlier analysis of around 590 of the donors. Most TCR sequences were seen in very few donors, while some public TCRs were found in many individuals. For the cohort, immune exposure information was limited to CMV serostatus. A later analysis reported that several top co-occurrence clusters appeared linked to parvovirus B19, influenza, CMV and Epstein-Barr virus. The authors suggested that the approach could potentially be generalized to other disease states and immunological phenotypes. Linkage disequilibrium might explain the correlated functional status among segregating V segments, but an unknown experimental factor could not be ruled out. In the study, about 150 TCR beta chains were listed as associated with cytomegalovirus. Roughly uniform sequencing depth across donors was assumed in presence/absence analyses, although this assumption may not hold. In a later analysis, HLA-associated TCR beta chains showed more clonal expansion and lower generation probabilities than non-associated chains that were equally common. This cohort had only TCR beta chains sequenced, and the lack of alpha or paired-chain data limited which features could be detected. Some IMGT-functional V segments, including TRBV6-2 and TRBV6-3, could not be distinguished by the 87-base-pair reads and were therefore excluded. A further reported finding was that TCR beta sequences accurately predicted the HLA-A and HLA-B alleles for most subjects in the first cohort. The classifier was reported to diagnose cytomegalovirus status with high specificity and sensitivity in both the original cohort and the validation cohort. A few of the identified cytomegalovirus-associated TCR beta chains were confirmed in vitro to be specific for cytomegalovirus antigens. According to a later analysis, TCR association rates differed among HLA loci, with DRB1 alleles showing the most associated TCRs and HLA-C alleles showing the fewest. Because some donors lacked HLA typing at each locus, the association tests relied only on the typed subset.

Library creation used the immunoSEQ multiplex PCR assay. For the multiplex PCR, a mixture combining 60 forward primers for TCR Vbeta segments and 13 reverse primers for TCR Jbeta segments was used. Amplification of the CDR3 region of rearranged TCR beta genes was performed with a multiplex PCR assay on genomic DNA. On the Illumina HiSeq System, the amplified TCR beta libraries were sequenced as 87-base-pair reads. Per the authors' processing: A later analysis counted about 80 million unique TCR beta chains across the 600 to 850 repertoires, and about 10 million of these chains were shared by at least two donors. Raw reads were error-corrected and collapsed into unique sequences with a nearest-neighbor algorithm that merged closely related sequences to remove PCR and sequencing errors. V, D and J gene segments were assigned by aligning CDR3 sequences to IMGT reference sequences. Each retained sequence needed at least a six-nucleotide match to both a V gene segment and a J gene segment. A rearrangement was called productive if the CDR3 had no stop codons and remained in frame with V and J, and every other rearrangement was called non-productive. CDR3 was defined by IMGT convention, running from the second conserved V-encoded cysteine to the conserved J-encoded phenylalanine. The earlier analysis of more than 450 of the donors excluded sequences that lacked an unambiguous match to a single V gene segment. An earlier analysis of a few hundred of the donors classified V segments as functional when productive rearrangements were above 56.7% and as segregating when the standard deviation between donors was above 5%. A statistical classification framework was built for diagnosing cytomegalovirus status from the catalog of TCR beta chain sequences. In a later analysis, TCR nucleotide sequences were compared against IMGT/GENE-DB human TR gene sequences so that V and J genes could be assigned. A later analysis assigned CDR3 sequences and most-parsimonious VDJ recombination scenarios with the TCRdist pipeline. A later analysis defined each TCR beta chain by its CDR3 amino acid sequence plus V-gene family, and excluded reads lacking a unique V-gene family. In a later analysis, fewer than 650 highly shared, low-generation-probability nucleotide sequences were removed to address suspected cross-contamination and a sequencing artifact. In a later analysis, a clonal expansion index for each public chain was calculated from normalized within-repertoire ranks of inferred template counts. A later analysis computed generation probabilities with a VDJ recombination model fitted to out-of-frame rearrangements, and checked the results against IGoR. A later analysis scored TCR-TCR, TCR-HLA and TCR-CMV co-occurrence with hypergeometric tests, applying a repertoire-size bias correction to TCR pairs. To estimate false discovery rates, a later analysis permuted the HLA or CMV assignments 20 times. In a later analysis, co-occurring TCRs were grouped using DBSCAN, and TCRdist sequence similarity was added for clustering within HLA-allele-positive subsets. Repertoires with fewer than 30,000 or more than 120,000 public chains were left out of co-occurrence clustering, as were a few repertoires with anomalous nucleotide sharing. What TCRdb holds here is the immuneACCESS table cut down to in-frame rearrangements. Part of the clones is not present; checked against another copy, under half of the missing clones reflect an unresolved V gene, and the others are unexplained. V, J and clone size are taken as reported in that table, and D and trimming were inferred from the DNA itself. Across this sample there are over 85,000 clones, with around 79% seen only once. Around 1.2% of the sample rests with the top ten.

In total, fewer than 750 healthy bone marrow donors made up the cohort. Cohort members were all nominally healthy when sampled, although unrecorded immune exposures were likely present. The donor was CMV seronegative and belonged to the group of around 350 seronegative cohort members. Every donor gave a peripheral blood sample, and the peripheral blood mononuclear cells from that sample were used for TCR beta sequencing. The Qiagen DNeasy Blood Extraction Kit was used to extract genomic DNA from the blood cell samples. In regard to this clone: It lacks a known antigen. No base qualities exist here, and no much larger clone lies one base off it.

The source is a woman in her twenties or thirties in good health and CMV-seronegative. The sample taken for sequencing was PBMCs. The rearranged segments are TRBV5-1 and TRBJ2-7; the D gene identity is not certain. The bases are TGCGCCAGCAGCAGCACCTACGAGCAGTACTTC. Translation gives CASSSTYEQYF.